These 24 T cell receptor beta chains came from one sample sequenced in a study of response to subunit inactivated influenza vaccine. A single record per CDR3 protein comes from TCRdb applying MiXCR to the RT-PCR reads. The sample yields 400,000 to 650,000 distinct CDR3 sequences, approximately 7.3% seen once. The input for sequencing was PBMCs from blood, taken less than 25 months after vaccination. Receptor source: a man aged 50 to 69 who received an inactivated influenza vaccine.

The chain has TRBV27 and TRBJ2-1, with 10 bases fitting TRBD2. CDR1 and CDR2 from the germline V gene are MNHEY and SMNVEV (reference sequence). The V gene end was trimmed by 6 bases and the J gene end by 6 bases; junction bases not matched to a gene: 11. This CDR3 is 16 amino acids long. CDR3 bases: TGTGCCAGCAGCGTCGCAGGGGCTAGCGGGAGCAATGAGCAGTTCTTC. Protein: CASSVAGASGSNEQFF.

This clonotype was seen at least ten times. DNA of the CDR3: TGCAGCACCGTGCCGGCGGGACTAGAGTCTCAGTATTTT. Translation: CSTVPAGLESQYF. This chain joins TRBV29-1 and TRBJ2-3; 8 bases align to TRBD2. V dropped 8 bases and J dropped 12; count of bases not matched to a gene: 16. The CDR3 totals 13 residues. Germline loops: CDR1 SQVTM, CDR2 ANQGSEA.

Many counts were recorded for this clonotype. The CDR3: CASSLRVGARGTEAFF. The CDR3 coding sequence is TGTGCCAGCAGCTTACGGGTCGGGGCCCGGGGGACTGAAGCTTTCTTT. This rearrangement joins TRBV7-8 to TRBJ1-1; D possibly corresponds to TRBD1 (5 bases). Germline assignment: CDR1 SGHVS and CDR2 FQNEAQ. The length of the CDR3 is 16 residues. With 2 bases removed from V and 5 bases from J, the gap between germline ends came to 18 bases.

This clonotype was observed a few times. The chain has TRBV28 and TRBJ2-1; D gene unclear. This CDR3 is 14 amino acids long. V was trimmed by 5 bases and J by 10 bases, leaving 18 bases between them. From germline, CDR1 is MDHEN and CDR2 SYDVKM. The CDR3 DNA reads TGTGCCAGCAGTCCAAACGGACGGCCTCACGAGCAGTTCTTC. Amino acids: CASSPNGRPHEQFF.

This clonotype occurred a few times. The CDR3 DNA is TGTGCCAGCAGCTTGCTCCAACTAACTAGGGGGGAGACCCAGTACTTC. As protein: CASSLLQLTRGETQYF. The V call is TRBV11-2, the J call TRBJ2-5; a weak D match, TRBD1 (6 bases). CDR3 length equals 16 residues. Germline V gene sequence: CDR1 SGHAT, CDR2 FQNNGV. V was pared by 3 bases and J by 5 bases, with 19 bases between.

This clonotype occurred many times. CDR3 coding DNA: TGTGCCAGCAGTGTCGGCGGGCGTTTCAATGAGCAGTTCTTC. It codes for CASSVGGRFNEQFF. This chain connects TRBV2 to TRBJ2-1, with D possibly TRBD2 on 5 matching bases. CDR3 size: 14 residues. Germline V gene sequence: CDR1 SNHLY, CDR2 FYNNEI. With 4 bases removed from V and 6 bases from J, the gap between germline ends came to 13 bases. Complete variable domain (other parts from reference TRBV2 and TRBJ2-1): EPEVTQTPSHQVTQMGQEVILRCVPISNHLYFYWYRQILGQKVEFLVSFYNNEISEKSEIFDDQFSVERPDGSNFTLKIRSTKLEDSAMYFCASSVGGRFNEQFFGPGTRLTVL.

V is TRBV28 and J is TRBJ2-6; maybe TRBD2 (6 bases). Germline V lookup: CDR1 MDHEN, CDR2 SYDVKM. The CDR3 runs 17 residues. V lost 3 bases and J lost 0, with 12 bases in between. CDR3 residues: CASSFRGLPSGANVLTF. The CDR3 nucleotides read TGTGCCAGCAGTTTTCGGGGACTTCCCTCTGGGGCCAACGTCCTGACTTTC. The full variable domain, in which reference TRBV28 and TRBJ2-6 provide the parts outside the CDR3, is DVKVTQSSRYLVKRTGEKVFLECVQDMDHENMFWYRQDPGLGLRLIYFSYDVKMKEKGDIPEGYSVSREKKERFSLILESASTNQTSMYLCASSFRGLPSGANVLTFGAGSRLTVL.

This rearrangement joins TRBV19 to TRBJ2-2; D is undetermined. Germline assignment: CDR1 LNHDA and CDR2 SQIVND (reference sequence). The CDR3 covers 13 residues. The germline V and J ends were trimmed by 3 bases and 5 bases, with 7 bases remaining between them. CDR3 in amino acids: CASSILPTGELFF. The CDR3 nucleotides read TGTGCCAGTAGTATTCTCCCGACCGGGGAGCTGTTTTTT.

The V call is TRBV7-2, the J call TRBJ2-3; TRBD2 matches at 11 bases. The germline CDR1 and CDR2 sequences are SGHTA and FQGNSA. The CDR3 has 16 amino acids. Losses at the gene ends were 2 bases for V and 6 bases for J; bases not matched to a gene: 7. The CDR3 DNA reads TGTGCCAGCAGCTTAACTAGCGGGAGAACATCTGATACGCAGTATTTT. This sequence encodes CASSLTSGRTSDTQYF.

This clonotype was recorded a few times. V gene TRBV7-8 combines with J gene TRBJ2-1; tentatively, D is TRBD2 (5 bases). V was clipped by 3 bases and J by 10 bases, with 13 bases between them. The CDR3 runs 13 residues. Germline CDR1 is SGHVS and CDR2 is FQNEAQ. CDR3 sequence (DNA): TGTGCCAGCAGCTTCCGGGAAGGGAGCGAGCAGTTCTTC. It yields the protein CASSFREGSEQFF.

This clonotype was counted at least ten times. The rearrangement uses TRBV29-1 and TRBJ2-7, with 11 bases matching TRBD1. This CDR3 contains 14 residues. With 4 bases clipped from V and 2 bases from J, the junction kept 4 bases outside the gene matches. Germline-derived CDR1 and CDR2 are SQVTM and ANQGSEA. CDR3 protein: CSVVRDRGTYEQYF. For the CDR3, the DNA is TGCAGCGTTGTACGGGACAGGGGGACCTACGAGCAGTACTTC.

The chain links TRBV12-3 or TRBV12-4 to TRBJ2-2; D unresolved. CDR3 size: 14 residues. V shed 3 bases and J shed 2 bases, with 7 bases lying between them. CDR3 nucleotides: TGTGCCAGCAGTTTCTCTCAAAACACCGGGGAGCTGTTTTTT. This translates into CASSFSQNTGELFF.

This clonotype was found a few times. This chain joins TRBV28 and TRBJ2-1, with 11 positions matching TRBD1. V was clipped by 6 bases and J by 8 bases; unmatched bases: 6. Germline V CDR1 and CDR2: MDHEN, SYDVKM. This CDR3 is built from 14 residues. The CDR3 region is CASRGQGVIDEQFF. CDR3 coding DNA: TGTGCCAGCAGGGGACAGGGGGTTATCGATGAGCAGTTCTTC.

This clonotype was seen a handful of times. This chain connects TRBV7-9 to TRBJ2-5, with a tentative D call TRBD1 (5 bases). V gave up 5 bases and J gave up 3 bases, with 19 bases separating them. The CDR3 has 16 amino acids. Germline CDR1 reads SEHNR; CDR2 reads FQNEAQ (reference sequence). DNA for the CDR3: TGTGCCAGCAGCCGACGGGTGCCGGCCAGGGAAGAGACCCAGTACTTC. Translation gives CASSRRVPAREETQYF.

The chain employs TRBV28 and TRBJ2-6; a weak D match, TRBD2 (6 bases). The CDR3 extends over 15 amino acids. Germline assignment: CDR1 MDHEN and CDR2 SYDVKM. V shed 6 bases and J shed 2 bases, with 11 bases lying between them. The CDR3 reads CASSPSGAGANVLTF. CDR3 DNA sequence: TGTGCCAGCAGCCCGTCGGGGGCTGGGGCCAACGTCCTGACTTTC.

This clonotype was seen more than once but under ten times. The rearrangement links TRBV29-1 to TRBJ2-1, with 10 bases that match TRBD2. CDR1 and CDR2 from the germline V gene are SQVTM and ANQGSEA. CDR3 length: 15 amino acids. V was clipped by 5 bases and J by 8 bases; unmatched bases: 12. This CDR3 is CSVPIVAGGRDEQFF. In nucleotides, the CDR3 is TGCAGCGTTCCCATTGTAGCGGGGGGTCGTGATGAGCAGTTCTTC.

The CDR3 here is CASSVRQHKRDRAETQYF. CDR3 nucleotides: TGTGCCAGCAGCGTTCGCCAACACAAACGGGACAGGGCAGAGACCCAGTACTTC. V and J are TRBV28 and TRBJ2-5, with 9 bases matching TRBD1. The CDR3 is 18 residues long. V shed 6 bases, J shed 4 bases, and the junction held 18 bases outside the gene matches. From germline, CDR1 is MDHEN and CDR2 SYDVKM.

In its sample, this clonotype was seen many times. The chain is built from TRBV19 and TRBJ1-1; no clear D gene. The CDR3 consists of 15 residues. The V and J ends lost 0 bases and 8 bases respectively, with 16 bases between them. Germline V gene lookup returns CDR1 LNHDA and CDR2 SQIVND (reference sequence). CDR3 nucleotides: TGTGCCAGTAGTATAGATTCGGCCGCCTGGAGGGAAGCTTTCTTT. It codes for CASSIDSAAWREAFF.

The genes are TRBV12-3 or TRBV12-4 and TRBJ1-5, with D unresolved. This CDR3 comprises 14 residues. The V end was cut by 3 bases, the J end by 2 bases, with 8 bases between. The CDR3 coding sequence is TGTGCCAGCAGTTTCATGGGAGGCAATCAGCCCCAGCATTTT. Protein sequence: CASSFMGGNQPQHF.

The sample holds a few counts of this clonotype. Written as DNA, the CDR3 is TGCGCCAGCAGCTTAATAGCGGGGGGGCTTGGTAATGAGCAGTTCTTC. Amino acids: CASSLIAGGLGNEQFF. The V call is TRBV5-1, the J call TRBJ2-1, with 11 bases fitting TRBD2. The trim removed 2 bases at V and 7 bases at J, leaving 8 bases unmatched. Germline-derived CDR1 and CDR2 are SGHRS and YFSETQ. The CDR3 extends over 16 amino acids.

The chain couples TRBV20-1 to TRBJ1-1, with no clear D. The V gene lost 6 bases and the J gene lost 1 base, with 18 bases spanning the gap. There are 15 residues in the CDR3. The germline CDR1 and CDR2 sequences are DFQATT and SNEGSKA (reference sequence). The CDR3 sequence is CSAQEKWNENTEAFF. For the CDR3, the DNA is TGCAGTGCCCAAGAAAAGTGGAATGAGAACACTGAAGCTTTCTTT.

This clonotype was counted a few times. This chain links TRBV7-2 with TRBJ1-2, with 7 bases that match TRBD1. Germline values: CDR1 SGHTA, CDR2 FQGNSA. This CDR3 has 16 residues. V lost 1 base, J lost 2 bases, and 7 bases stayed unmatched. The CDR3, as DNA: TGTGCCAGCAGCTTAGGGGGTGGGACAGTCAACTATGGCTACACCTTC. Translated: CASSLGGGTVNYGYTF.

The genes are TRBV4-1 and TRBJ2-3; 11 nucleotides line up with TRBD2. The CDR3 runs 19 residues. The germline V gene encodes CDR1 MGHRA and CDR2 YSYEKL. The trim removed 0 bases at V and 6 bases at J, leaving 14 bases unmatched. The CDR3 DNA is TGCGCCAGCAGCCAAGACCACGGTTTTAGCGGGGGGGCAGCGGATACGCAGTATTTT. This encodes CASSQDHGFSGGAADTQYF.

V gene TRBV5-1 combines with J gene TRBJ1-2, with D uncertain. Germline lookup yields CDR1 SGHRS and CDR2 YFSETQ. Trimming removed 0 bases from V and 1 base from J, with 7 bases in between. There are 14 residues in the CDR3. The CDR3 DNA reads TGCGCCAGCAGCTTGGTTGGGGATAACTATGGCTACACCTTC. This encodes CASSLVGDNYGYTF. Together with reference TRBV5-1 and TRBJ1-2, the CDR3 gives the full variable domain: KAGVTQTPRYLIKTRGQQVTLSCSPISGHRSVSWYQQTPGQGLQFLFEYFSETQRNKGNFPGRFSGRQFSNSRSEMNVSTLELGDSALYLCASSLVGDNYGYTFGSGTRLTVV.